Below, 27 T cell receptor beta chains from the same sample are listed, as sequenced in a study of a mutant IDH1 vaccine in newly diagnosed glioma. Assay: immunoSEQ multiplex PCR; the TCRdb copy retains only in-frame clones and omits some. Counted here are some 38,000 clones, more than 80% occurring once; the ten biggest clones make up about 5.5%. Time point noted: week 23, last vaccination. All doses held 300 ug of mutant IDH1 20-mer peptide, with topical imiquimod. These receptors are not linked to any known antigen. The sample here was PBMCs, taken from a glioma patient whose treatment included an IDH1 peptide vaccine. These receptor sequences come from a man aged 40-49 years with glioma.

This rearrangement joins TRBV7-6 to TRBJ1-1, with a weak D call TRBD1 (5 bases). The CDR3 has 16 amino acids. The V gene lost 2 bases and the J gene lost 1 base, with 14 bases spanning the gap. CDR1 and CDR2 (germline): SGHVS, FNYEAQ. The CDR3 DNA reads TGTGCCAGCAGCTTAATCAGCCTGGGGCAGAACACTGAAGCTTTCTTT. It is translated as CASSLISLGQNTEAFF. The whole variable domain, filled in from reference TRBV7-6 and TRBJ1-1, reads GAGVSQSPRYKVTKRGQDVALRCDPISGHVSLYWYRQALGQGPEFLTYFNYEAQQDKSGLPNDRFSAERPEGSISTLTIQRTEQRDSAMYRCASSLISLGQNTEAFFGQGTRLTVV.

The chain couples TRBV4-1 to TRBJ2-3; 11 bases match TRBD2. The germline CDR1 and CDR2 sequences are MGHRA and YSYEKL. Trimming at V came to 4 bases and at J to 6 bases, leaving 15 bases not matched to a gene. The CDR3 covers 18 residues. CDR3 region: CASSPYLTSGASADTQYF. The CDR3 DNA sequence: TGCGCCAGCAGCCCGTACCTGACTAGCGGGGCGTCCGCGGATACGCAGTATTTT.

The rearrangement links TRBV5-1 to TRBJ1-2, with 7 bases matching TRBD1. Trimming removed 0 bases from V and 8 bases from J; junction bases left unmatched: 1. CDR1 and CDR2 (germline): SGHRS, YFSETQ. The CDR3 runs to 12 residues. In nucleotides, the CDR3 is TGCGCCAGCAGCTTGGCAGGGGGAGGCTACACCTTC. Encoded protein: CASSLAGGGYTF. Full variable domain (rest looked up from reference TRBV5-1 and TRBJ1-2): KAGVTQTPRYLIKTRGQQVTLSCSPISGHRSVSWYQQTPGQGLQFLFEYFSETQRNKGNFPGRFSGRQFSNSRSEMNVSTLELGDSALYLCASSLAGGGYTFGSGTRLTVV.

CDR3 protein: CASSEGAGPAEQFF. The CDR3 nucleotides are TGTGCCAGCAGTGAAGGTGCTGGGCCCGCCGAGCAGTTCTTC. The rearrangement uses TRBV2 and TRBJ2-1; D is uncertain. The germline CDR1 and CDR2 sequences are SNHLY and FYNNEI. Trimming pared 1 base from V and 10 bases from J, leaving 14 bases between. This CDR3 is built from 14 residues.

This clone was recorded only once. The chain has TRBV7-9 and TRBJ1-5; D is unresolved. The germline gives CDR1 SEHNR, CDR2 FQNEAQ (reference sequence). Trimming removed 3 bases at V and 3 bases at J, with 12 bases between. The CDR3 sequence is 15 residues long. CDR3 protein: CASSFLGSPNQPQHF. CDR3 bases: TGTGCCAGCAGCTTCCTGGGCAGCCCCAATCAGCCCCAGCATTTT.

This CDR3 reads CATSQGRETQYF. As DNA, the CDR3 is TGTGCCACCAGCCAGGGGCGAGAGACCCAGTACTTC. V and J are TRBV15 and TRBJ2-5, with D possibly matching TRBD1 (6 bases). Germline V gene data show CDR1 as LNHNV and CDR2 as YYDKDF (reference sequence). Between the trimmed V and J ends, which lost 5 bases and 4 bases, there was a span of 8 bases. This CDR3 comprises 12 residues.

The rearrangement joins TRBV28 to TRBJ2-7; no clear D gene. Between the trimmed V and J ends, which lost 5 bases and 2 bases, there was a span of 19 bases. This CDR3 spans 16 amino acids. Germline CDR1 and CDR2: MDHEN and SYDVKM. CDR3 nucleotides: TGTGCCAGCAGTCAGTACCCCGTCGGCGGAGCCTACGAGCAGTACTTC. As protein: CASSQYPVGGAYEQYF.

The gene calls are TRBV5-5 and TRBJ2-5; the D call may be TRBD1 or TRBD2 (5 bases each). V was clipped by 4 bases and J by 5 bases, with 15 bases between them. Germline V lookup: CDR1 SGHKS, CDR2 YYEKEE (reference sequence). This CDR3 is 14 amino acids long. The CDR3 nucleotides are TGTGCCAGCAGCCCTGGGACCGACTTGGAGACCCAGTACTTC. Residues: CASSPGTDLETQYF.

The sample holds one count of this clone. The chain has TRBV5-1 and TRBJ2-5; possible D gene TRBD1, 7 bases. Germline CDR1 SGHRS, CDR2 YFSETQ. The ends were cut back, 2 bases at V and 5 bases at J, with 10 bases in the middle. The CDR3 is 13 residues long. The CDR3 DNA reads TGCGCCAGCAGCTTACAGGGGAGGGAGACCCAGTACTTC. Amino acids: CASSLQGRETQYF.

The chain couples TRBV5-3 to TRBJ2-7, with D perhaps matching TRBD1 (6 bases). TRBV5-3 is sorted into the ORF group, with uncertain function. The CDR3 sequence is 14 residues long. Trimming pared 3 bases from V and 1 base from J, leaving 11 bases between. The CDR3 region is CARSYRDKSYEQYF. The CDR3, as DNA: TGTGCCAGAAGCTACCGGGACAAGTCCTACGAGCAGTACTTC.

V is TRBV29-1 and J is TRBJ1-1; a possible D gene is TRBD1 (6 bases). Germline V gene sequence: CDR1 SQVTM, CDR2 ANQGSEA. CDR3 length equals 11 residues. Trimming pared 6 bases from V and 4 bases from J, leaving 9 bases between. This chain's CDR3 is CSVAGATEAFF. CDR3 DNA sequence: TGCAGCGTGGCGGGGGCCACTGAAGCTTTCTTT.

V gene TRBV6-5 combines with J gene TRBJ2-7; D remains ambiguous. The germline V and J ends were trimmed by 2 bases and 0 bases, with 11 bases remaining between them. Germline CDR1 MNHEY, CDR2 SVGAGI. The CDR3 length is 15 residues. The CDR3 DNA follows: TGTGCCAGCAGTTACGGACCGAGAAGCTCCTACGAGCAGTACTTC. As protein: CASSYGPRSSYEQYF.

This chain joins TRBV4-2 and TRBJ1-2; D remains ambiguous. The CDR3 is 13 residues long. Deletions cut 5 bases from V and 1 base from J, with 8 bases between. Germline assignment: CDR1 LGHNA and CDR2 YNFKEQ. In DNA form, the CDR3 reads TGTGCCAGCAGCTTTCGGGATAACTATGGCTACACCTTC. Translating it yields CASSFRDNYGYTF.

Turning to this clone: At one of its ends the junction is not consistent with the germline gene, which may arise from a read error. The V gene is TRBV5-5, the J gene TRBJ1-1; a possible D gene is TRBD1 (5 bases). CDR3 length: 14 amino acids. Germline-derived CDR1 and CDR2 are SGHKS and YYEKEE (reference sequence). The CDR3 loop reads CASRYGQINTEASF. CDR3 coding DNA: TGTGCCAGCAGATATGGACAAATTAACACTGAAGCTTCCTTT.

This rearrangement joins TRBV19 to TRBJ1-1; the D is unclear. The length of the CDR3 is 10 residues. Germline-derived CDR1 and CDR2 are LNHDA and SQIVND (reference sequence). V lost 8 bases, J lost 1 base, and 2 bases lay in between. The CDR3 DNA reads TGTGCCAGTGGGAACACTGAAGCTTTCTTT. It translates to CASGNTEAFF.

The chain combines TRBV13 with TRBJ2-7, with 13 bases aligning to TRBD2. This CDR3 has 15 amino acids. V was clipped by 6 bases and J by 5 bases; unmatched bases: 7. The germline CDR1 and CDR2 sequences are PRHDT and FYEKMQ (reference sequence). CDR3: CASSLTSGGIHEQYF. CDR3 nucleotides: TGTGCCAGCAGTTTGACTAGCGGGGGGATCCACGAGCAGTACTTC.

J is TRBJ2-1 and V is TRBV29-1; D remains ambiguous. CDR1 is SQVTM, CDR2 ANQGSEA, per germline. The CDR3 length is 13 residues. Between the trimmed V and J ends, which lost 0 bases and 6 bases, there was a span of 9 bases. The CDR3 DNA is TGCAGCGTTGAAGACGAGTCGACCAATGAGCAGTTCTTC. Translating it yields CSVEDESTNEQFF.

V usage is TRBV21-1 and J usage is TRBJ2-2; the table's TRBD1 call for D was not verified on the DNA. TRBV21-1 is described as a pseudogene. This CDR3 spans 16 amino acids. In DNA, the CDR3 is TGTGCCAGCAGAAAAAACGGGACAGGGCCTTGCGGGGAGCTGTTTTTT. Protein: CASRKNGTGPCGELFF.

The chain carries TRBV7-2 and TRBJ2-1, with 10 nucleotides matching TRBD1. The germline V gene has CDR1 SGHTA and CDR2 FQGNSA. The CDR3 spans 14 residues. Trimming took 5 bases from V and 8 from J; bases not matched to a gene: 6. CDR3 coding DNA: TGTGCCAGCAGCCACCTGACAGGGGGCGATGAGCAGTTCTTC. Translated, it gives CASSHLTGGDEQFF.

Comments on this clone: An end of the junction differs from the germline gene, which may be a read error. This chain links TRBV27 with TRBJ2-2; D gene ambiguous. Germline V gene sequence: CDR1 MNHEY, CDR2 SMNVEV (reference sequence). CDR3 length: 14 residues. CDR3 loop: CASSRGQNPGELFF. Here the CDR3 DNA reads TGTGCCAGCAGTCGTGGTCAGAACCCCGGGGAGCTGTTTTTT.

This clone was seen only once. The V gene is TRBV9, the J gene TRBJ2-6; perhaps TRBD1 as D (6 bases). Looked up from germline, CDR1 is SGDLS and CDR2 is YYNGEE. Trimming pared 3 bases from V and 0 bases from J, leaving 7 bases between. CDR3 length: 15 amino acids. Here the CDR3 DNA reads TGTGCCAGCAGCGAACAGGGCTCTGGGGCCAACGTCCTGACTTTC. This encodes CASSEQGSGANVLTF.

This sequence joins TRBV30 and TRBJ1-1; 10 bases are a match to TRBD1. J lost 4 bases, V lost 8 bases, and 7 bases had no gene match. The CDR3 extends over 13 amino acids. Germline V gene sequence: CDR1 GTSNPN, CDR2 SVGIG (reference sequence). CDR3 region: CARRTGGGTEAFF. The CDR3 DNA reads as TGTGCCCGGCGGACAGGGGGTGGCACTGAAGCTTTCTTT.

CDR3 DNA: TGTGCCAGCAGCCTAGGGACCTCAAGGGCGCACGAGACCCAGTACTTC. It is translated as CASSLGTSRAHETQYF. This chain connects TRBV28 to TRBJ2-5, with D perhaps being TRBD1 or TRBD2 (5 bases each). The V end lost 6 bases, the J end lost 5 bases, and 22 bases lay between the germline ends. This CDR3 region has 16 residues. Germline V gene lookup returns CDR1 MDHEN and CDR2 SYDVKM.

V and J are TRBV4-3 and TRBJ1-1; D might be TRBD1 (5 bases). CDR1 and CDR2 (germline): LGHNA, YSLEER. Trimming took 2 bases from V and 0 from J, leaving 13 bases between them. The CDR3 sequence is 16 residues long. Here the CDR3 DNA reads TGCGCCAGCAGCCAAACTCCAGACAGTTTGAACACTGAAGCTTTCTTT. It codes for CASSQTPDSLNTEAFF.

This chain joins TRBV5-1 and TRBJ1-6, with D maybe TRBD1 (5 bases). CDR3 length equals 14 residues. Germline V CDR1 and CDR2: SGHRS, YFSETQ. V lost 0 bases, J lost 7 bases, and 8 bases lay in between. CDR3 in amino acids: CASSLGGINSPLHF. The CDR3, as DNA: TGCGCCAGCAGCTTGGGGGGGATCAATTCACCCCTCCACTTT.

The CDR3 reads CASSLAPDDSYEQYF. The CDR3 DNA is TGTGCCAGCAGCTTGGCCCCGGACGACTCCTACGAGCAGTACTTC. The chain is built from TRBV5-5 and TRBJ2-7; D ambiguous. Germline CDR1 is SGHKS and CDR2 is YYEKEE (reference sequence). The CDR3 loop spans 15 amino acids. Trimming took 0 bases from V and 0 from J, leaving 10 bases between them. The whole variable domain, remainder taken from reference TRBV5-5 and TRBJ2-7, is DAGVTQSPTHLIKTRGQQVTLRCSPISGHKSVSWYQQVLGQGPQFIFQYYEKEERGRGNFPDRFSARQFPNYSSELNVNALLLGDSALYLCASSLAPDDSYEQYFGPGTRLTVT.

The chain combines TRBV11-2 with TRBJ2-1, with 9 bases lining up with TRBD2. The ends lost 1 base at V and 9 bases at J; junction bases unmatched: 7. CDR1 SGHAT and CDR2 FQNNGV come from the germline V gene. The CDR3 is made up of 15 amino acids. DNA of the CDR3: TGTGCCAGCAGCTTAGGGGGGACTAGCCTGAGTGAGCAGTTCTTC. Amino acids: CASSLGGTSLSEQFF. Full variable domain (rest looked up from reference TRBV11-2 and TRBJ2-1): EAGVAQSPRYKIIEKRQSVAFWCNPISGHATLYWYQQILGQGPKLLIQFQNNGVVDDSQLPKDRFSAERLKGVDSTLKIQPAKLEDSAVYLCASSLGGTSLSEQFFGPGTRLTVL.